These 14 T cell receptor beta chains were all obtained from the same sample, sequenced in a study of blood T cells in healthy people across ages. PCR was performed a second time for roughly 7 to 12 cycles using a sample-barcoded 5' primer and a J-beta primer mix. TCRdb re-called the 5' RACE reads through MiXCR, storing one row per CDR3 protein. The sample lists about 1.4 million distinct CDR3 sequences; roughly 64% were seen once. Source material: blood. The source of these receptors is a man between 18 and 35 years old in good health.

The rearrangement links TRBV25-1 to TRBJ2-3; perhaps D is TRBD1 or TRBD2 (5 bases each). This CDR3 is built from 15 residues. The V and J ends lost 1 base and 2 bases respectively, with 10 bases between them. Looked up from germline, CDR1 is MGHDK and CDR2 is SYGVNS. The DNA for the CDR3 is TGTGCCAGCAGTGAATCGGGGCGCTACACAGATACGCAGTATTTT. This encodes CASSESGRYTDTQYF.

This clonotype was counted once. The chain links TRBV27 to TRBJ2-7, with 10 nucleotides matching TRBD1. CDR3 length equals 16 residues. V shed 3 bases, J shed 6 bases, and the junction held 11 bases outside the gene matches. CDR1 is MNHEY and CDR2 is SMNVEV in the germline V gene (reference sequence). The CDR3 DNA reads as TGTGCCAGCAGTTTTCCGCCAGGGACAGGGGTGGGCGAGCAGTACTTC. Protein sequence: CASSFPPGTGVGEQYF.

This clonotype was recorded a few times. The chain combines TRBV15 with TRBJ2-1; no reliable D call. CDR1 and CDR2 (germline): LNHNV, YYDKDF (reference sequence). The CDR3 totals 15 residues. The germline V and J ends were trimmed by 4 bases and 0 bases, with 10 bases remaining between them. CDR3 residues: CATSKDPSSYNEQFF. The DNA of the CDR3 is TGTGCCACCAGCAAAGACCCAAGCTCCTACAATGAGCAGTTCTTC.

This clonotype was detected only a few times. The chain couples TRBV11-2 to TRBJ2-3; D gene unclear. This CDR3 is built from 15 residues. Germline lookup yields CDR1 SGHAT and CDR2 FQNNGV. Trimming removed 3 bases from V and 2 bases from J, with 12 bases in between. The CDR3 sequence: CASSFSQIITDTQYF. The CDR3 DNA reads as TGTGCCAGCAGCTTCAGTCAAATTATCACAGATACGCAGTATTTT.

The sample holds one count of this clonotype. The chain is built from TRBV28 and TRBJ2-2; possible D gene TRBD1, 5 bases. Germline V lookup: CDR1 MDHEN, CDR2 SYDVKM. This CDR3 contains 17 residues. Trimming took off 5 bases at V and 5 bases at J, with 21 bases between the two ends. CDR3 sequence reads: CASSPRPGLVGTGELFF. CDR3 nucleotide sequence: TGTGCCAGCAGTCCGAGGCCAGGGCTAGTGGGGACCGGGGAGCTGTTTTTT.

The CDR3 reads CSARDEGSPLHF. The CDR3 bases are TGCAGTGCTAGAGACGAGGGATCACCCCTCCACTTT. The chain has TRBV20-1 and TRBJ1-6; D is ambiguous. This CDR3 spans 12 amino acids. V dropped 0 bases and J dropped 10 bases, with 7 bases sitting between them. Germline values: CDR1 DFQATT, CDR2 SNEGSKA (reference sequence).

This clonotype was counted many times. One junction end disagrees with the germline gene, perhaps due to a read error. In DNA form, the CDR3 reads TGTGCCAGCAGTCAAGGCCCCTACAATGAGCAGTTCTTC. Translation: CASSQGPYNEQFF. V is TRBV4-1 and J is TRBJ2-1; no clear D gene. Germline V gene lookup returns CDR1 MGHRA and CDR2 YSYEKL. This CDR3 has 13 amino acids.

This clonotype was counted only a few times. The CDR3: CAIREPGLNTDTQYF. Here the CDR3 DNA reads TGTGCCATCAGGGAGCCGGGACTAAACACAGATACGCAGTATTTT. V gene TRBV10-3 combines with J gene TRBJ2-3, with TRBD2 identical over 7 bases. The CDR3 is 15 residues long. The germline V gene has CDR1 ENHRY and CDR2 SYGVKD. After removal of 6 bases from V and 2 bases from J, the junction contained 8 bases not matched to a gene.

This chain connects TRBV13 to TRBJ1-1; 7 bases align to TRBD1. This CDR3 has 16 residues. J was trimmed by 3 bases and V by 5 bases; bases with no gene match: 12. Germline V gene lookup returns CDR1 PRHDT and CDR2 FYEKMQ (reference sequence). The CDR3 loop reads CASSPSQTGWYTEAFF. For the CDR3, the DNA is TGTGCCAGCAGCCCCAGCCAGACAGGGTGGTACACTGAAGCTTTCTTT.

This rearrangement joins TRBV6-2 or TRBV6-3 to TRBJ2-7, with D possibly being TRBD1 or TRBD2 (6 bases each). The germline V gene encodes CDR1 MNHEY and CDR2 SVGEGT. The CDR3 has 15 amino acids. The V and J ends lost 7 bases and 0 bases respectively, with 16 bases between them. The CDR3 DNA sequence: TGTGCCAGCAACCGGGGGCCACAAAGCTCCTACGAGCAGTACTTC. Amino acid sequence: CASNRGPQSSYEQYF.

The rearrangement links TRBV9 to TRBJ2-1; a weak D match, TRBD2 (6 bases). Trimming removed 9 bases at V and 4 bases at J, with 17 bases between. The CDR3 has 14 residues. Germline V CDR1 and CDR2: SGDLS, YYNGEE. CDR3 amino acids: CATIPAGYYNEQFF. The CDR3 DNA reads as TGTGCCACCATCCCTGCGGGGTATTACAATGAGCAGTTCTTC.

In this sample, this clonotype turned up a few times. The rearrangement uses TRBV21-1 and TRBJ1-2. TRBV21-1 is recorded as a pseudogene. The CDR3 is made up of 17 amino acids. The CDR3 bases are TGTGCCAGCAGCAAAAGGAGGGACCCAAGAGCTAACTATGGCTACACCTTC. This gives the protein CASSKRRDPRANYGYTF.

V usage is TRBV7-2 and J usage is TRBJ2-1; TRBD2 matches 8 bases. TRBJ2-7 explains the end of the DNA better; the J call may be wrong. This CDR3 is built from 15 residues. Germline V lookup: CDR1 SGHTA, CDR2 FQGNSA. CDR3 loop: CASSKRTSLVGEQYF. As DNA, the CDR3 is TGTGCCAGCAGCAAAAGGACTAGCCTGGTTGGTGAGCAGTACTTC.

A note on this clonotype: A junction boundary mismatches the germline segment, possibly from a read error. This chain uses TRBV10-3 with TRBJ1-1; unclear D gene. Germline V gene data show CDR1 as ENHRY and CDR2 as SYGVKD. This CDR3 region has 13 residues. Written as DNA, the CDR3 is TGTGCCATCTGTGAAAAAAGTGACGGGAAAGCTTTCTTT. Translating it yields CAICEKSDGKAFF.